The next 28 T cell receptor beta chains were all read from a single sample in a study of regulatory T cells in long-lasting Graves disease (dated by TCRdb to about 2021). Libraries were constructed by multiplex PCR. The reads were generated on an Illumina HiSeq 4000. To build TCR beta libraries, CDR3 regions were amplified by Arm-PCR using iRepertoire HTBI primers. TCRdb handled the public reads itself, with Q25 trimming in fastp and clone calling in MiXCR, and kept productive beta chains. Here each entry gathers all rows of one CDR3 protein and keeps the most common genes and DNA. The table for this sample lists fewer than 450,000 distinct CDR3 sequences; approximately 16% of them were counted only once. About 8% of the sample is in the top ten clones. What the time point label conveys for this sample: newly diagnosed GD, antithyroid drugs for less than 3 months. For both TCR sequencing and RNA sequencing, RNA was extracted from PBMCs using TRIzol.

Separately, the same data were catalogued under a study of T cells in Graves' hyperthyroidism and ophthalmopathy.

The specimen comprised peripheral blood mononuclear cells (PBMCs), sampled at new diagnosis, from a patient treated with antithyroid drugs. Receptor source: a woman in her 40s with Graves disease. Donor details come from another sample of the same person, matched by shared clones.

Many counts were recorded for this clonotype. The rearrangement uses TRBV12-3 or TRBV12-4 and TRBJ1-5; D is ambiguous. With 3 bases removed from V and 3 bases from J, the gap between germline ends came to 9 bases. The CDR3 sequence is 14 residues long. DNA for the CDR3: TGTGCCAGCAGTTTGGGTAGGGACAATCAGCCCCAGCATTTT. This sequence encodes CASSLGRDNQPQHF.

There are a few counts of this clonotype. The V and J genes are TRBV25-1 and TRBJ1-5, with D maybe TRBD1 (5 bases). The CDR3 is 15 residues long. Germline CDR1 is MGHDK and CDR2 is SYGVNS. Trimming took 3 bases from V and 9 from J, leaving 18 bases between them. The CDR3, as DNA: TGTGCCAGCAGTGACGGGGGTGGTTCAGGTCGGCCCCAGCATTTT. Protein: CASSDGGGSGRPQHF.

In its sample, this clonotype was seen many times. The J gene is TRBJ2-1, the V gene TRBV29-1; 9 nucleotides align to TRBD2. Germline loops: CDR1 SQVTM, CDR2 ANQGSEA. CDR3 length: 17 amino acids. The ends lost 4 bases at V and 0 bases at J; junction bases unmatched: 10. The CDR3 bases are TGCAGCGTTGTGGTACTAGCGGGCATAAGCTCCTACAATGAGCAGTTCTTC. Protein sequence: CSVVVLAGISSYNEQFF.

Remarks on this clonotype: A read error may produce the germline difference seen at one junction end. The chain carries TRBV7-7 and TRBJ2-1, with D perhaps being TRBD1 or TRBD2 (6 bases each). The CDR3 length is 15 residues. Per the germline V gene, CDR1 is SSHAT and CDR2 is FNYEAQ (reference sequence). CDR3 loop: CASSPALGGTVKQFF. The CDR3 bases are TGTGCTAGCAGCCCCGCACTAGGGGGGACGGTTAAGCAGTTCTTC. The full variable domain, rest sourced from reference TRBV7-7 and TRBJ2-1, is GAGVSQSPRYKVTKRGQDVTLRCDPISSHATLYWYQQALGQGPEFLTYFNYEAQPDKSGLPSDRFSAERPEGSISTLTIQRTEQRDSAMYRCASSPALGGTVKQFFGPGTRLTVL.

This clonotype was seen ten or more times. This chain links TRBV10-3 with TRBJ2-2, with D possibly matching TRBD1 (6 bases). V was pared by 7 bases and J by 4 bases, with 13 bases between. The CDR3 covers 14 residues. Germline lookup yields CDR1 ENHRY and CDR2 SYGVKD. The CDR3 reads CAIKGQPVTGELFF. For the CDR3, the DNA is TGTGCCATCAAGGGACAACCGGTCACCGGGGAGCTGTTTTTT.

There are many counts of this clonotype. This rearrangement joins TRBV20-1 to TRBJ1-2; 7 bases map to TRBD1. The germline V gene encodes CDR1 DFQATT and CDR2 SNEGSKA (reference sequence). The CDR3 sequence is 13 residues long. V lost 3 bases and J lost 6; bases outside the gene matches: 7. The CDR3 nucleotides read TGCAGTGCTAGTAGGGACAGCCTAAATGGCTACACCTTC. Amino acid sequence: CSASRDSLNGYTF.

This clonotype was detected ten times or more. The chain employs TRBV28 and TRBJ2-7; 7 nucleotides agree with TRBD1. CDR1 and CDR2 from the germline V gene are MDHEN and SYDVKM. This CDR3 comprises 14 residues. After removal of 3 bases from V and 7 bases from J, the junction contained 9 bases not matched to a gene. This chain's CDR3 is CASSFRTGACEQYF. For the CDR3, the DNA is TGTGCCAGCAGTTTTCGTACAGGGGCATGTGAGCAGTACTTC.

In this sample, this clonotype turned up many times. The V call is TRBV12-3 or TRBV12-4, the J call TRBJ2-5; no definite D call. V was trimmed by 1 base and J by 6 bases, leaving 12 bases between them. This CDR3 is built from 14 residues. The DNA of the CDR3 is TGTGCCAGCAGTTTAGAGCCAACAGAACAGACCCAGTACTTC. The encoded protein is CASSLEPTEQTQYF.

Ten or more counts support this clonotype. Because the CDR3 is missing its conserved closing phenylalanine or tryptophan, this is likely a read error. The DNA is omitted, as the CDR3 cannot be located on it reliably, and the CDR3 follows TCRdb's listing. V is TRBV2 and J is TRBJ1-2; the tabulated D call, TRBD1, remains unverified against the DNA. Including both end residues, the CDR3 is 8 amino acids long. In germline, CDR1 is SNHLY, CDR2 FYNNEI. This chain's CDR3 is CASHTPLD.

This clonotype was detected many times. The chain has TRBV7-2 and TRBJ1-3; no firm D call. Germline CDR1 SGHTA, CDR2 FQGNSA. This CDR3 is built from 14 residues. V was cut by 1 base and J by 3 bases, with 7 bases left in between. The CDR3 spells CASSLERHGNTIYF. As DNA, the CDR3 is TGTGCCAGCAGCTTAGAACGGCATGGAAACACCATATATTTT.

In regard to this clonotype: Compared with germline, one end of the junction differs, possibly owing to a read error. This chain links TRBV7-3 with TRBJ2-3; D possibly matches TRBD1 or TRBD2 (5 bases each). Germline values: CDR1 SGHTA, CDR2 FQGTGA. CDR3 size: 15 residues. The CDR3 region is CASSSLGRATGTQYF. The CDR3 coding sequence is TGTGCCAGCAGCTCTCTCGGGCGGGCCACAGGTACGCAGTATTTT.

This clonotype was found many times. The J gene is TRBJ2-7, the V gene TRBV11-2; possibly TRBD1 for D (6 bases). The CDR3 consists of 19 residues. V lost 1 base and J lost 4, with 26 bases in between. The V gene's germline CDR1 is SGHAT and CDR2 FQNNGV. CDR3 protein: CASSLGGLTTLRSGYEQYF. DNA for the CDR3: TGTGCCAGCAGCTTAGGGGGGCTCACCACCCTGAGGAGCGGTTACGAGCAGTACTTC.

This clonotype has only a few counts. This chain joins TRBV20-1 and TRBJ2-7, with unresolved D. Germline V gene lookup returns CDR1 DFQATT and CDR2 SNEGSKA (reference sequence). This CDR3 has 12 residues. V was clipped by 5 bases and J by 0 bases, with 8 bases between them. CDR3 in amino acids: CSAVDSSYEQYF. CDR3 nucleotides: TGCAGTGCTGTGGATAGCTCCTACGAGCAGTACTTC.

The chain couples TRBV4-2 to TRBJ2-1; 7 bases match TRBD2. Germline V gene sequence: CDR1 LGHNA, CDR2 YNFKEQ. CDR3 length equals 16 residues. V was clipped by 0 bases and J by 3 bases; unmatched bases: 5. CDR3: CASSQDWGGSYNEQFF. The DNA for the CDR3 is TGTGCCAGCAGCCAAGATTGGGGCGGGAGCTACAATGAGCAGTTCTTC.

The V and J genes are TRBV20-1 and TRBJ2-1; 8 bases match TRBD2. In germline, CDR1 is DFQATT, CDR2 SNEGSKA (reference sequence). This CDR3 has 16 amino acids. V lost 4 bases and J lost 10; bases outside the gene matches: 18. The CDR3 spells CSAKSPTAGGSLEQFF. The CDR3 nucleotides are TGCAGTGCTAAATCACCTACGGCGGGAGGTTCTTTGGAGCAGTTCTTC.

This clonotype was seen a handful of times. The gene calls are TRBV7-9 and TRBJ2-5, with TRBD2 identical over 9 bases. CDR1 and CDR2 (germline): SEHNR, FQNEAQ (reference sequence). CDR3 size: 17 residues. V lost 4 bases and J lost 4; bases outside the gene matches: 13. The CDR3 nucleotides read TGTGCCAGCAGCTCAGGGTTGGCTAGCGGGATTTCAGAGACCCAGTACTTC. Translated: CASSSGLASGISETQYF. The variable domain in full, with the rest retrieved from reference TRBV7-9 and TRBJ2-5, is DTGVSQNPRHKITKRGQNVTFRCDPISEHNRLYWYRQTLGQGPEFLTYFQNEAQLEKSRLLSDRFSAERPKGSFSTLEIQRTEQGDSAMYLCASSSGLASGISETQYFGPGTRLLVL.

The chain couples TRBV28 to TRBJ1-6, with 10 nucleotides matching TRBD1. This CDR3 contains 15 residues. Germline CDR1 and CDR2: MDHEN and SYDVKM. V lost 6 bases, J lost 3 bases, and 2 bases stayed unmatched. CDR3 coding DNA: TGTGCCAGCAGGGGACAGGGGAACTATAATTCACCCCTCCACTTT. Translated: CASRGQGNYNSPLHF.

There are many counts of this clonotype. This chain joins TRBV7-9 and TRBJ2-3, with 7 positions matching TRBD1. The J segment lost 4 bases and the V segment lost 5 bases, leaving 9 bases of the junction unmatched. Germline V CDR1 and CDR2: SEHNR, FQNEAQ (reference sequence). The length of the CDR3 is 15 residues. CDR3 protein: CASSPGQRRADTQYF. For the CDR3, the DNA is TGTGCCAGCAGCCCGGGACAGAGGAGAGCAGATACGCAGTATTTT.

Details on this clonotype: A far larger clone is one nucleotide away, so this likely arose from a read error. The chain joins TRBV7-6 to TRBJ2-7; D may be TRBD2 (5 bases). This CDR3 spans 16 amino acids. Germline CDR1 is SGHVS and CDR2 is FNYEAQ. The V end was cut by 5 bases, the J end by 1 base, with 18 bases between. The CDR3 protein is CASSPSPQSGSYEQYF. As DNA, the CDR3 is TGTGCCAGCAGCCCTAGCCCCCAGTCCGGGTCCTACGAGCAGTACTTC. Variable domain in full (rest from reference TRBV7-6 and TRBJ2-7): GAGVSQSPRYKVTKRGQDVALRCDPISGHVSLYWYRQALGQGPEFLTYFNYEAQQDKSGLPNDRFSAERPEGSISTLTIQRTEQRDSAMYRCASSPSPQSGSYEQYFGPGTRLTVT.

The chain combines TRBV24-1 with TRBJ2-3, with 7 bases that match TRBD1. Germline V gene sequence: CDR1 KGHDR, CDR2 SFDVKD. The CDR3 length is 15 residues. V trimming: 5 bases; J trimming: 4 bases; junction bases outside the gene matches: 8. The CDR3 DNA sequence: TGTGCCACCAGTGCCCAGACAGGGTTCGCAGATACGCAGTATTTT. It translates to CATSAQTGFADTQYF.

This clonotype was seen at least ten times. This chain uses TRBV12-3 or TRBV12-4 with TRBJ2-2; weak D call: TRBD2 (5 bases). With 6 bases removed from V and 4 bases from J, the gap between germline ends came to 30 bases. This CDR3 is built from 20 residues. The CDR3 is CASRPGARSGPARLTGELFF. CDR3 bases: TGTGCCAGCAGACCCGGCGCCCGGAGCGGACCGGCTCGGCTCACCGGGGAGCTGTTTTTT.

This clonotype showed up just a few times. This sequence joins TRBV15 and TRBJ2-5; D is undetermined. Germline loops: CDR1 LNHNV, CDR2 YYDKDF (reference sequence). The CDR3 spans 11 residues. V lost 5 bases and J lost 5, with 6 bases in between. The CDR3 loop is CATSSGETQYF. Written as DNA, the CDR3 is TGTGCCACCAGCTCTGGGGAGACCCAGTACTTC. Looking up the rest from reference TRBV15 and TRBJ2-5 gives the full variable domain: DAMVIQNPRYQVTQFGKPVTLSCSQTLNHNVMYWYQQKSSQAPKLLFHYYDKDFNNEADTPDNFQSRRPNTSFCFLDIRSPGLGDTAMYLCATSSGETQYFGPGTRLLVL.

The chain carries TRBV11-3 and TRBJ2-5; perhaps D is TRBD1 or TRBD2 (6 bases each). Germline V lookup: CDR1 SGHNT, CDR2 YENEEA. This CDR3 is built from 13 residues. V was shortened by 7 bases and J by 5 bases, with 14 bases between the two germline ends. CDR3 in DNA: TGTGCCAGCACCCAGGAGGGGGAGGAGACCCAGTACTTC. Amino acids: CASTQEGEETQYF.

This clonotype was counted a few times. The rearrangement joins TRBV19 to TRBJ2-1; the match to TRBD2 covers 9 bases. V dropped 0 bases and J dropped 15; count of bases not matched to a gene: 12. Germline V gene lookup returns CDR1 LNHDA and CDR2 SQIVND (reference sequence). CDR3 size: 15 residues. As DNA, the CDR3 is TGTGCCAGTAGTATAGATCCCGGGACTAGCCTCGGTCTGTTCTTC. Protein sequence: CASSIDPGTSLGLFF.

A few counts support this clonotype. The gene calls are TRBV3-1 and TRBJ2-7, with D maybe TRBD2 (6 bases). This CDR3 has 15 amino acids. V lost 3 bases to trimming and J lost 2 bases, with 14 bases between them. CDR1 LGHDT and CDR2 YNNKEL come from the germline V gene (reference sequence). CDR3: CASSQGGLSPYEQYF. The CDR3 coding sequence is TGTGCCAGCAGCCAGGGGGGTCTCAGCCCCTACGAGCAGTACTTC.

This clonotype was recorded at least ten times. J is TRBJ2-7 and V is TRBV28; D assignment may be TRBD1 or TRBD2 (6 bases each). This CDR3 is built from 13 residues. With 8 bases removed from V and 1 base from J, the gap between germline ends came to 12 bases. CDR1 is MDHEN, CDR2 SYDVKM, per germline. Written as DNA, the CDR3 is TGTGCCAGCGAGGGGGGACTTTCCTACGAGCAGTACTTC. Its protein product is CASEGGLSYEQYF. Supplemented by reference TRBV28 and TRBJ2-7, the full variable domain reads DVKVTQSSRYLVKRTGEKVFLECVQDMDHENMFWYRQDPGLGLRLIYFSYDVKMKEKGDIPEGYSVSREKKERFSLILESASTNQTSMYLCASEGGLSYEQYFGPGTRLTVT.

This clonotype was recorded many times. The genes are TRBV12-3 or TRBV12-4 and TRBJ2-1, with D uncertain. This CDR3 has 12 amino acids. V lost 8 bases and J 6 bases, leaving 11 bases between the germline ends. The CDR3 reads CASRTVSNEQFF. CDR3 coding DNA: TGTGCCAGCCGAACCGTGAGCAATGAGCAGTTCTTC.

V usage is TRBV19 and J usage is TRBJ2-5; 8 bases are shared with TRBD1. Germline V lookup: CDR1 LNHDA, CDR2 SQIVND (reference sequence). V lost 5 bases and J lost 4; bases outside the gene matches: 12. The CDR3 spans 16 residues. Written as DNA, the CDR3 is TGTGCCAGTAGTCAGACCGGGACAGGATTCTCAGAGACCCAGTACTTC. Its protein is CASSQTGTGFSETQYF.